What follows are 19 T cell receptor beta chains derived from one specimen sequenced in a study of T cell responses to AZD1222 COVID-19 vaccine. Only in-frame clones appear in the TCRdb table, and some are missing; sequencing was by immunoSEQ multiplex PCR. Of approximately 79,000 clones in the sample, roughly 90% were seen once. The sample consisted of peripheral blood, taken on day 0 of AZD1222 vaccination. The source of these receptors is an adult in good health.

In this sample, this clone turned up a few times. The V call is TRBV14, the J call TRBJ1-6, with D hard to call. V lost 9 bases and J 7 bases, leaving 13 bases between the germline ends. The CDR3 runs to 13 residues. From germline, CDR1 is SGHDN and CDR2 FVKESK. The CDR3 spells CASRRVDNSPLHF. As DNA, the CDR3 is TGTGCCAGTCGTAGGGTGGACAATTCACCCCTCCACTTT.

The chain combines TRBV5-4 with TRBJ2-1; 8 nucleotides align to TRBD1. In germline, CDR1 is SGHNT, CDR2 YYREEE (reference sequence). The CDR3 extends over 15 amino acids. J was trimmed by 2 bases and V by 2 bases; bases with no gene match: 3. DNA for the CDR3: TGTGCCAGCAGCTTTCTGGGACAGGCCTACAATGAGCAGTTCTTC. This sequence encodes CASSFLGQAYNEQFF.

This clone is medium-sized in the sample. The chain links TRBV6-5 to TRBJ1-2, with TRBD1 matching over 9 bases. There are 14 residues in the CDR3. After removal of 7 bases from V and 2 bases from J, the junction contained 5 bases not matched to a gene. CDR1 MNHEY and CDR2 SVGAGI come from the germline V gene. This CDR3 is CASNRQGGNYGYTF. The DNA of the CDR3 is TGTGCCAGCAACCGACAGGGGGGAAACTATGGCTACACCTTC.

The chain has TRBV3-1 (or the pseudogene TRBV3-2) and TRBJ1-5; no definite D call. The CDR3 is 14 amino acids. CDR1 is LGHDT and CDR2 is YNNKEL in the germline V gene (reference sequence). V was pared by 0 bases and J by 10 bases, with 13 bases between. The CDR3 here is CASSQDRVFSPQHF. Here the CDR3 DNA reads TGTGCCAGCAGCCAAGATCGGGTGTTTTCACCCCAGCATTTT.

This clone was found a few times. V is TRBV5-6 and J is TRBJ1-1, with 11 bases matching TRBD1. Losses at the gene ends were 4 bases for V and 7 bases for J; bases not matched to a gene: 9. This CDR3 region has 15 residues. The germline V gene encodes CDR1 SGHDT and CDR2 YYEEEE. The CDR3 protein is CASSALGQGEDEAFF. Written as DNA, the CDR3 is TGTGCCAGCAGCGCCCTGGGACAGGGGGAGGATGAAGCTTTCTTT.

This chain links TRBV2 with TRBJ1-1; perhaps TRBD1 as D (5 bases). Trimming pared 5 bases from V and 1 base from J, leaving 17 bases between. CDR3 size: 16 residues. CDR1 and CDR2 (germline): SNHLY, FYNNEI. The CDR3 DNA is TGTGCCAGCAGTTCCGATTTAGGGGTGGGGAACACTGAAGCTTTCTTT. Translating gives CASSSDLGVGNTEAFF.

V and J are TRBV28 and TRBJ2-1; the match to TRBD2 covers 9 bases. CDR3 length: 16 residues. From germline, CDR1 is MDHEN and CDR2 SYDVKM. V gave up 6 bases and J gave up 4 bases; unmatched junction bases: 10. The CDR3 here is CASSPPEAGGYNEQFF. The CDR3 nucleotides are TGTGCCAGCAGCCCTCCGGAAGCGGGAGGTTACAATGAGCAGTTCTTC.

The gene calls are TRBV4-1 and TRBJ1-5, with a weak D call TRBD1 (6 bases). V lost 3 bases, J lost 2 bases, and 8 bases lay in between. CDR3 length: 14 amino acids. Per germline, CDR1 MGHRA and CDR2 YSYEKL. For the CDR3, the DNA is TGCGCCAGCAGCCAGGACAGTGGCAATCAGCCCCAGCATTTT. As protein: CASSQDSGNQPQHF.

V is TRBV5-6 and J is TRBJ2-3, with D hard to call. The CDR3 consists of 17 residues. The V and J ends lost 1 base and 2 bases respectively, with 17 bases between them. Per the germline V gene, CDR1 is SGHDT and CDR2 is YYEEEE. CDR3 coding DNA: TGTGCCAGCAGCTTGTGGGCTTGGGAAGGTTTCACAGATACGCAGTATTTT. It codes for CASSLWAWEGFTDTQYF.

The CDR3 DNA is TGTGCCAGCAGCCATGGTTCGGGACCGGTCTCCTACGAGCAGTACTTC. This encodes CASSHGSGPVSYEQYF. The chain carries TRBV11-2 and TRBJ2-7; D possibly uses TRBD1 or TRBD2 (5 bases each). The CDR3 spans 16 residues. Trimming cost V 5 bases and J 0 bases, with 17 bases left between them. Germline loops: CDR1 SGHAT, CDR2 FQNNGV.

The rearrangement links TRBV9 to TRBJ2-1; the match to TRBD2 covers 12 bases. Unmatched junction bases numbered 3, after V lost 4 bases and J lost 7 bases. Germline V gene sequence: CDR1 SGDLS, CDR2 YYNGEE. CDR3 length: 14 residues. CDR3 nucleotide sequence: TGTGCCAGCAGCAGCGGGACTAGCGGGAATGAGCAGTTCTTC. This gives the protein CASSSGTSGNEQFF.

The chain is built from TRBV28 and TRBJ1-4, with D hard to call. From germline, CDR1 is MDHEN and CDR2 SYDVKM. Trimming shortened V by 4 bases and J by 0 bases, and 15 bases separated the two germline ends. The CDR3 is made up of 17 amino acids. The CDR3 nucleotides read TGTGCCAGCAGTTCCCTACAACTTGAAACAACTAATGAAAAACTGTTTTTT. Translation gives CASSSLQLETTNEKLFF.

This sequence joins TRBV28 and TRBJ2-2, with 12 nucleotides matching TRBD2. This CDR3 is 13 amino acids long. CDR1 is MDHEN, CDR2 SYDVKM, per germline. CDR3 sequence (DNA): TGTGCTATGGGACTAGCGGGCACCGGGGAGCTGTTTTTT. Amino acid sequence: CAMGLAGTGELFF.

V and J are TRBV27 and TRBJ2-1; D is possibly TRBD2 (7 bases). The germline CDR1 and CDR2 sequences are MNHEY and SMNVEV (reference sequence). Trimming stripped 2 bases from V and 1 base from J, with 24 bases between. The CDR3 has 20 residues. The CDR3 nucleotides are TGTGCCAGCAGTTTAGACCCCCCGGGGGCGGGGGTTGGGTCCTACAATGAGCAGTTCTTC. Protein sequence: CASSLDPPGAGVGSYNEQFF.

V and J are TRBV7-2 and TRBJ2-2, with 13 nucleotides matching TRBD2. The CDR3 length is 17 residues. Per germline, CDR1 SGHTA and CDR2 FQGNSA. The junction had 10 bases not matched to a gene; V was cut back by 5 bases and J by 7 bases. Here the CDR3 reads CASSTRTSGRLGGELFF. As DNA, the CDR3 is TGTGCCAGCAGCACCCGGACTAGCGGGAGACTTGGCGGGGAGCTGTTTTTT.

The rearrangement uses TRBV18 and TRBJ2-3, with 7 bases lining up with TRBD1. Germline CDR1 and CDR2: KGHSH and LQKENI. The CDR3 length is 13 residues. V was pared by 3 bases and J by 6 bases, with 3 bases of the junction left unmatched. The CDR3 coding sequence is TGTGCCAGCTCACCTGACAGGGCGGATACGCAGTATTTT. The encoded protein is CASSPDRADTQYF.

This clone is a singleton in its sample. CDR3 nucleotide sequence: TGTGCCAGTAGTATAATGGCAGACACCGGGGAGCTGTTTTTT. It translates to CASSIMADTGELFF. This chain joins TRBV19 and TRBJ2-2; no definite D call. The CDR3 contains 14 residues. The ends were cut back, 2 bases at V and 3 bases at J, with 7 bases in the middle. CDR1 and CDR2 from the germline V gene are LNHDA and SQIVND (reference sequence).

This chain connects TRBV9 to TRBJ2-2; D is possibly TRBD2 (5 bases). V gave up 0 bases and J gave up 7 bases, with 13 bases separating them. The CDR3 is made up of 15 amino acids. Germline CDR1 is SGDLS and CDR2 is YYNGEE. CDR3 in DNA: TGTGCCAGCAGCGTAGGCCTAGGCCGGGGCGGGGAGCTGTTTTTT. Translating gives CASSVGLGRGGELFF.

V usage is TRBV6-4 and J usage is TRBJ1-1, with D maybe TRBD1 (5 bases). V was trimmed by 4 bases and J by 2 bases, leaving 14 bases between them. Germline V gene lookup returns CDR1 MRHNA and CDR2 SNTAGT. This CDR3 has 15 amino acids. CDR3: CASSASGRGNTEAFF. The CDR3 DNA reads TGTGCCAGCAGTGCCTCGGGGAGGGGAAACACTGAAGCTTTCTTT.